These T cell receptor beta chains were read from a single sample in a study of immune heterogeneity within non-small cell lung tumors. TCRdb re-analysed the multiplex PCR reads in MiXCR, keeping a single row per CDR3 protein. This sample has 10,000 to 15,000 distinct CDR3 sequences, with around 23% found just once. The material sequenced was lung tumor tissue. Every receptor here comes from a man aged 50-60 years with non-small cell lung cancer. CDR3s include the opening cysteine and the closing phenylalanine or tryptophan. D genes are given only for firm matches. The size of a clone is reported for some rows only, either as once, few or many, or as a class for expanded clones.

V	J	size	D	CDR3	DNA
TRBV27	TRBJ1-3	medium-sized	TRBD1	CASSPKNFQGASGNTIYF	TGTGCCAGCAGTCCGAAAAACTTCCAGGGGGCTTCTGGAAACACCATATATTTT
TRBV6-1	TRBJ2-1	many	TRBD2	CASSEVGGAGYNEQFF	TGTGCCAGCAGTGAAGTCGGGGGGGCGGGTTACAATGAGCAGTTCTTC
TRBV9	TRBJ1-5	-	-	CARSVGGDSNQPQHF	TGTGCCAGAAGCGTAGGAGGGGACTCGAATCAGCCCCAGCATTTT
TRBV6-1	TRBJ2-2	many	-	CASPGMFGELFF	TGTGCCAGCCCCGGGATGTTCGGGGAGCTGTTTTTT
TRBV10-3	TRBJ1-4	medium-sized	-	CAISNRATNEKLFF	TGTGCCATCAGTAACAGGGCAACTAATGAAAAACTGTTTTTT
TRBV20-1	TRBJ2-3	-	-	CSASGGITDTQYF	TGCAGTGCTAGCGGGGGTATCACAGATACGCAGTATTTT
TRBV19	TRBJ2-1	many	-	CASNLRNNEQFF	TGTGCCAGTAACCTACGAAACAATGAGCAGTTCTTC
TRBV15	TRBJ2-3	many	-	CATSNQGTDTQYF	TGTGCCACCAGCAATCAGGGTACAGATACGCAGTATTTT
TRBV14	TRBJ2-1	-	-	CASLSTAAQVSSYNEQFF	TGTGCCAGCCTTTCGACTGCCGCCCAAGTTAGCTCCTACAATGAGCAGTTCTTC
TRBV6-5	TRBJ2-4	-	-	CASSYTPGQGLAKSIQYF	TGTGCCAGCAGTTACACACCGGGACAGGGACTAGCCAAAAGCATTCAGTACTTC
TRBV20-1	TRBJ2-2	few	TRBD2	CSARETGLTGGELFF	TGCAGTGCTAGAGAAACGGGACTAACAGGCGGGGAGCTGTTTTTT
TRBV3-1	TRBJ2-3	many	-	CASSQQGWGLTDTQYF	TGTGCCAGCAGCCAACAGGGTTGGGGGTTGACAGATACGCAGTATTTT
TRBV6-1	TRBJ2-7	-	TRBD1	CVSRPPPGQGFYEQYF	TGTGTCAGCAGGCCGCCACCGGGACAGGGCTTTTACGAGCAGTACTTC
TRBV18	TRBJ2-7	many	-	CASSPTGRTYEQYF	TGTGCCAGCTCACCGACAGGCCGCACCTACGAGCAGTACTTC
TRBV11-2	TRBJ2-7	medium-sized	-	CASRKSGDEQYF	TGTGCCAGCCGTAAGTCAGGGGACGAGCAGTACTTC
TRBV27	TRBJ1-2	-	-	CASSLSGWGEGYTF	TGTGCCAGCAGTTTATCGGGCTGGGGGGAAGGCTACACGTTC
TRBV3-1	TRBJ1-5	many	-	CASSQSDRQPQHF	TGTGCCAGCAGCCAAAGTGACCGGCAGCCCCAGCATTTT
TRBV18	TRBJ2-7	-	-	CASSPLSSYEQYF	TGTGCCAGCTCTCCACTCAGCTCCTACGAGCAGTACTTC
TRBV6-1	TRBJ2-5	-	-	CASKKGPRETQYF	TGTGCCAGCAAAAAAGGCCCGAGGGAGACCCAGTACTTC
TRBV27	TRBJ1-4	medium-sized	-	CASRTMDALNEKLFF	TGTGCCAGCAGAACTATGGACGCCCTTAATGAAAAACTGTTTTTT
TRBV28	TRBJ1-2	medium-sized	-	CASSSNYGYTF	TGTGCCAGCAGTTCTAACTATGGCTACACCTTC
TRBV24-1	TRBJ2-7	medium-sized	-	CATSRGSGSHEQYF	TGTGCCACCAGTCGGGGGAGTGGTAGCCACGAGCAGTACTTC
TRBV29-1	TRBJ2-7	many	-	CSVVLTMNYEQYF	TGCAGCGTTGTCCTGACTATGAACTACGAGCAGTACTTC
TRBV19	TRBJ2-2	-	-	CANSTDFLTGELFF	TGTGCCAATAGTACTGACTTCCTAACAGGGGAGCTGTTTTTT
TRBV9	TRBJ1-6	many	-	CASSVTLYNSPLHF	TGTGCCAGCAGCGTGACCCTCTATAATTCACCCCTCCACTTT
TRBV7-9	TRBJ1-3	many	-	CASSLVGDTGNTIYF	TGTGCCAGCAGCTTAGTAGGGGACACTGGAAACACCATATATTTT
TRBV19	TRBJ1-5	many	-	CASSIDQGGNQPQHF	TGTGCCAGTAGTATAGATCAGGGAGGCAATCAGCCCCAGCATTTT
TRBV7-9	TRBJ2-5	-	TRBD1	CASSYPGQGYLQETQYF	TGTGCCAGCAGTTATCCGGGACAGGGGTATCTACAAGAGACCCAGTACTTC
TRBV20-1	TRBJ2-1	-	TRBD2	CSARDLLAGSGRYNEQFF	TGCAGTGCTAGAGATTTACTAGCGGGGTCTGGCCGGTACAATGAGCAGTTCTTC
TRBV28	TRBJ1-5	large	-	CASSSGANQPQHF	TGTGCCAGCAGTTCAGGGGCAAATCAGCCCCAGCATTTT
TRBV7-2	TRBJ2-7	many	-	CASSPLHAAVQQYF	TGTGCCAGCAGCCCCCTCCACGCGGCGGTTCAGCAGTACTTC
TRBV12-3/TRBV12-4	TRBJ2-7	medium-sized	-	CASSLGRAWSAPYEQYF	TGTGCCAGCAGTTTAGGTAGGGCCTGGTCAGCCCCCTACGAGCAGTACTTC
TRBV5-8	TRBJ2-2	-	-	CASSSVIQGVGELFF	TGTGCCAGCAGCTCAGTGATTCAGGGAGTCGGGGAGCTGTTTTTT
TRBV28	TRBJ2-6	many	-	CASSFGSGSPGANVLTF	TGTGCCAGCAGTTTTGGGTCAGGGTCCCCTGGGGCCAACGTCCTGACTTTC
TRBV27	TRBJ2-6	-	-	CASSPHRQGGSGANVLTF	TGTGCCAGCAGTCCGCATCGACAGGGAGGCTCTGGGGCCAACGTCCTGACTTTC
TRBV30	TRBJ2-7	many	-	CAWSTGQPTGQYF	TGTGCCTGGAGTACCGGACAACCTACGGGGCAGTACTTC
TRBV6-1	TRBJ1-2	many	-	CASSETDNYGYTF	TGTGCCAGCAGTGAGACGGATAACTATGGCTACACCTTC
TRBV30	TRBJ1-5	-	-	CSWSVSGASNQPQHF	TGTTCCTGGAGTGTATCCGGGGCTAGCAATCAGCCCCAGCATTTT
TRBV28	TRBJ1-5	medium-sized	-	CASSLSGRGENQPQHF	TGTGCCAGCAGTTTATCCGGACGGGGGGAAAATCAGCCCCAGCATTTT
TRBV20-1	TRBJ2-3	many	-	CSARDLFRVNTDTQYF	TGCAGTGCTAGAGATCTCTTTAGGGTAAACACAGATACGCAGTATTTT
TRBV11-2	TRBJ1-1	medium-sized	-	CASSYNTGIYEAFF	TGTGCCAGCAGTTACAACACAGGGATTTATGAAGCTTTCTTT
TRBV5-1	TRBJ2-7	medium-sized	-	CASIDASSYEQYF	TGCGCCAGCATCGACGCCAGCTCCTACGAGCAGTACTTC
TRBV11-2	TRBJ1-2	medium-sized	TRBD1	CASSSITGVSGYTF	TGTGCCAGCAGCTCGATTACAGGGGTTAGTGGCTACACCTTC
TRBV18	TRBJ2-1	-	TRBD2	CASSPTSGVNNDQFF	TGTGCCAGCTCACCAACTAGCGGGGTTAACAATGATCAGTTCTTC
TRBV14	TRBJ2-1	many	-	CASSRNRDYNEQFF	TGTGCCAGCAGCCGAAACCGGGACTACAATGAGCAGTTCTTC
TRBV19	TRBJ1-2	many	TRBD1	CASSITPGQGYGYTF	TGTGCCAGTAGTATAACCCCGGGACAGGGTTATGGCTACACCTTC
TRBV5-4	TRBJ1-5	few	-	CASSLDRGSQHF	TGTGCCAGCAGCTTGGATCGGGGGTCCCAGCATTTT
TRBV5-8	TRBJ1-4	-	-	CASSLDRIREKLFF	TGTGCCAGCAGCTTGGACAGGATTCGGGAAAAACTGTTTTTT
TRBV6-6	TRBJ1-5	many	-	CASSYNRRDSNQPQHF	TGTGCCAGCAGTTACAACAGGAGAGATAGCAATCAGCCCCAGCATTTT
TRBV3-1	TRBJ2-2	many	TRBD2	CASSPVGLVAGELFF	TGTGCCAGCAGCCCCGTTGGACTAGTTGCCGGGGAGCTGTTTTTT
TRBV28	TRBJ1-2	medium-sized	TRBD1	CASRDRVNYGYTF	TGTGCCAGCAGAGACAGGGTTAACTATGGCTACACCTTC
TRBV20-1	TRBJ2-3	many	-	CSARPNTGNWRLTDTQYF	TGCAGTGCGCGGCCCAACACAGGGAATTGGCGGTTGACAGATACGCAGTATTTT